The text below deals with one TCR beta chain. The antigen is undetermined. Regarding time point: 2015-2016 season, 7 days after influenza vaccination. Between 40 and 100 mL of blood was drawn per time point. This sample stems from a study of follicular helper T cells after annual influenza vaccination. Findings and caveats of the study: Rare clonotypes were missed; only about 9.5-23% of cells gave TCRB. Day 7 ICOS+CD38+ clones were most often found later in ICOS-CD38- cTfh cells.

Trimming removed 1 base at V and 2 bases at J, with 12 bases between. Germline CDR1 is LGHNA and CDR2 is YNFKEQ. This CDR3 region has 15 residues. TCRB was sequenced at Survey level resolution. Using immunoSEQ multiplex PCR, the repertoire was profiled, and TCRdb retains in-frame clones only, with some absent. The sample lists more than 6,500 clones, roughly 80% occurring once. This clonotype originated in an adult who received the influenza vaccine. The V and J genes are TRBV4-2 and TRBJ2-7; possible D gene TRBD1, 6 bases. The source material was CXCR5- memory CD4+ T cells sorted from blood, sampled 7 days after influenza vaccination. Here the CDR3 reads CASSQATGDPYEQYF. DNA for the CDR3: TGTGCCAGCAGCCAAGCGACAGGAGATCCCTACGAGCAGTACTTC.